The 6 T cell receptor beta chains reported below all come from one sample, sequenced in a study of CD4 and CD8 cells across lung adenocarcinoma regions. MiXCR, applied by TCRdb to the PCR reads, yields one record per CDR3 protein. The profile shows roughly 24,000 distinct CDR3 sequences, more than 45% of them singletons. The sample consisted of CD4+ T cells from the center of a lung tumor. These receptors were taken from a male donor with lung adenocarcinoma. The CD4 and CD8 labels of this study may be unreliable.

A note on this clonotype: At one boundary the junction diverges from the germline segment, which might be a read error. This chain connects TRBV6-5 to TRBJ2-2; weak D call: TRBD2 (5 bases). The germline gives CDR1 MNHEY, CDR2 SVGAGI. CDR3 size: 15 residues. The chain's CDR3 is CASRLQSGIPGELYF. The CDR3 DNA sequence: TGTGCCAGCAGACTCCAGTCCGGAATTCCCGGGGAGCTGTACTTC.

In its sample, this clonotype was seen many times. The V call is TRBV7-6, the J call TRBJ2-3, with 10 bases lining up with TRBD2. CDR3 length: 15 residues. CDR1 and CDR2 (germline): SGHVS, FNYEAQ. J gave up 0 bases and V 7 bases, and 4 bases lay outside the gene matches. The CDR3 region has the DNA TGTGCCAGCACCCGACTAGCGGGCAGCACAGATACGCAGTATTTT. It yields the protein CASTRLAGSTDTQYF.

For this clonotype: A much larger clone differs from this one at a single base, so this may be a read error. The CDR3 nucleotides read TGCGCCAGCACCCAGGGCAGGTGCTCCTACGAGCAGTACTTC. Residues: CASTQGRCSYEQYF. The chain carries TRBV10-2 and TRBJ2-5; D may be TRBD1 (5 bases). The DNA end favors TRBJ2-7, so the J call may be wrong. The CDR3 contains 14 residues. The germline gives CDR1 WSHSY, CDR2 SAAADI.

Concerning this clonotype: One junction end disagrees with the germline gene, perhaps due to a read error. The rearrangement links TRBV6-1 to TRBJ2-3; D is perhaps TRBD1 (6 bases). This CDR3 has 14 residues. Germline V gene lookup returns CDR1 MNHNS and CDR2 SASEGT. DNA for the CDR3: TGTGCGGGCAGTGGGGGCCGCGCCAAAGATACCCAGTATTTC. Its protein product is CAGSGGRAKDTQYF.

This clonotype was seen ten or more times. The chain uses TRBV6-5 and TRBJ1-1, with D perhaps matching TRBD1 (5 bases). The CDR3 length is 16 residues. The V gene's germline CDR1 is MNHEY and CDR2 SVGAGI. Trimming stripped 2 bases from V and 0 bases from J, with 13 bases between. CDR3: CASSYPRQILNTEAFF. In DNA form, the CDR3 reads TGTGCCAGCAGTTACCCCAGACAGATCTTGAACACTGAAGCTTTCTTT.

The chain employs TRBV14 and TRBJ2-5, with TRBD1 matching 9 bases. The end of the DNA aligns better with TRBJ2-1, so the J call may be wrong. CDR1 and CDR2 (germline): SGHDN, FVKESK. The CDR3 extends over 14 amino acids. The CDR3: CASSPGTGRNEQFF. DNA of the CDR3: TGTGCCAGCAGCCCAGGGACAGGGCGGAATGAGCAGTTCTTC.